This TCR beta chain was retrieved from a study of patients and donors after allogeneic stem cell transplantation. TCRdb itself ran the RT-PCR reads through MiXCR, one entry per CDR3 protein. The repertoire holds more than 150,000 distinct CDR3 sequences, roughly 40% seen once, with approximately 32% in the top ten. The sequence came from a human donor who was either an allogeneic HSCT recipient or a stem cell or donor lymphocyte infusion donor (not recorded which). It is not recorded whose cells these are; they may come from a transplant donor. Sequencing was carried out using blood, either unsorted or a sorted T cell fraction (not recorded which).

The CDR3 loop reads CASSYPWGHLYEQYF. The CDR3 DNA sequence: TGTGCCAGCAGTTACCCCTGGGGGCACCTCTACGAGCAGTACTTC. V usage is TRBV6-2 or TRBV6-3 and J usage is TRBJ2-7; the D gene is possibly TRBD1 (6 bases). Deletions cut 2 bases from V and 3 bases from J, with 14 bases between. The germline V gene encodes CDR1 MNHEY and CDR2 SVGEGT. The CDR3 loop spans 15 amino acids.